This is a list of T cell receptor beta chains from one sample in a study of shared clonotypes between healthy human individuals. Clones were sequenced by immunoSEQ multiplex PCR, and TCRdb holds only the in-frame ones, with some missing. The sample includes about 1 million clones, about 75% of them seen just once. The specimen was memory CD4+ T cells sorted from blood. The receptors shown here come from a man aged 18 to 30 in good health. CDR3s include the opening cysteine and the closing phenylalanine or tryptophan. Each record gives: clone size, D gene, J gene, CDR3 length, V gene, CDR3 DNA, CDR3 protein. The D gene is left open where the match is weak. Clone size appears in some rows only: once, few, many, or a class for an expanded clone.

>NA|NA|TRBJ2-2|18|TRBV2
TGTGCCAGCAGTGATGCCACAGGGACCGGGATCAACACCGGGGAGCTGTTTTTT
CASSDATGTGINTGELFF
>once|TRBD2|TRBJ2-3|16|TRBV4-1
TGCGCCAGTCGCGGGGGACCTAGCGAACGCACAGATACGCAGTATTTT
CASRGGPSERTDTQYF
>NA|TRBD1|TRBJ1-1|16|TRBV5-1
TGCGCCAGCAGCCCGCGGGGGACAGGGCCGAACACTGAAGCTTTCTTT
CASSPRGTGPNTEAFF
>few|TRBD2|TRBJ2-7|13|TRBV30
TGTGCCTGGAAGGTCGGGGGGGTCTACGAGCAGTACTTC
CAWKVGGVYEQYF
>once|TRBD2|TRBJ2-2|17|TRBV30
TGTGCCTGGACCCAAGGACTAGCGGGAGGGCCGTCCGGGGAGCTGTTTTTT
CAWTQGLAGGPSGELFF
>few|TRBD1|TRBJ2-1|15|TRBV5-8
TGTGCCAGCAGCCGGGACAGGGGGCTCTACAATGAGCAGTTCTTC
CASSRDRGLYNEQFF
>few|NA|TRBJ1-1|14|TRBV25-1
TGTGCCAGCAGTGTGGACAGTTGGAACACTGAAGCTTTCTTT
CASSVDSWNTEAFF
>NA|TRBD1|TRBJ1-2|19|TRBV12-5
TGTGCTAGTGGTTTGGTATCGGGACAGGGGATTAGTATATACTATGGCTACACCTTC
CASGLVSGQGISIYYGYTF
>few|TRBD1|TRBJ2-7|16|TRBV5-1
TGCGCCAGCAGCTTGGAAGGACAGGGGAGGAGCTACGAGCAGTACTTC
CASSLEGQGRSYEQYF
>once|NA|TRBJ1-2|12|TRBV30
TGTGCCTGGAGAAAGCCACTCTATGGCTACACCTTC
CAWRKPLYGYTF
>NA|NA|TRBJ1-5|13|TRBV5-5
TGTGCCAGCAGCTTCAATCCTGGTCAGCCCCAGCATTTT
CASSFNPGQPQHF
>NA|NA|TRBJ2-2|14|TRBV5-4
TGTGCCAGCAGCTTATACGGGAACACCGGGGAGCTGTTTTTT
CASSLYGNTGELFF
>NA|NA|TRBJ1-6|16|TRBV28
TGTGCCAGCACCCTGGCCCAGGGGCTATATAATTCACCCCTCCACTTT
CASTLAQGLYNSPLHF
>NA|NA|TRBJ2-7|12|TRBV11-2
TGTGCCAGCAGCTCTCCAACCTACGAGCAGTACTTC
CASSSPTYEQYF
>NA|NA|TRBJ1-4|10|TRBV20-1
TGCAGTGCTAGAAATGAAAAACTGTTTTTT
CSARNEKLFF
>NA|NA|TRBJ2-7|13|TRBV4-1
TGCGCCAGCAGCCAACCGGAGAACTACGAGCAGTACTTC
CASSQPENYEQYF
>few|NA|TRBJ1-1|15|TRBV6-5
TGTGCCAGCAGTTACTCGCACAGTGAAAGGGTTGAAGCTTTCTTT
CASSYSHSERVEAFF
>NA|NA|TRBJ2-7|14|TRBV5-1
TGCGCCAGCAGCACCCAGACCGGAGGGGTCGAGCAGTACTTC
CASSTQTGGVEQYF
>NA|TRBD2|TRBJ2-7|16|TRBV4-1
TGCGCCAGCAGCCGGGGGTGGGCTAGCGGAAACTACGAGCAGTACTTC
CASSRGWASGNYEQYF
>NA|NA|TRBJ1-5|16|TRBV28
TGTGCCAGCAGCAGGGGAATCATGAGCGGCAATCAGCCCCAGCATTTT
CASSRGIMSGNQPQHF
>NA|NA|TRBJ1-3|15|TRBV6-5
TGTGCCAGCAGTCACACCGGAGGGCCAAGGGACACCATATATTTT
CASSHTGGPRDTIYF
>NA|TRBD2|TRBJ2-1|17|TRBV6-1
TGTGCCAGCAGTGCCTTACTAGCGGGAGTTTCCTACAATGAGCAGTTCTTC
CASSALLAGVSYNEQFF
>NA|TRBD1|TRBJ1-5|16|TRBV2
TGTGCCAGCATGGGGGGACAGCCAAGGAGCAATCAGCCCCAGCATTTT
CASMGGQPRSNQPQHF
>NA|TRBD1|TRBJ2-7|15|TRBV6-5
TGTGCCAGCAGGGTACAGGGGGCTGGGTCCTACGAGCAGTACTTC
CASRVQGAGSYEQYF
>few|NA|TRBJ2-2|13|TRBV18
TGTGCCAGCTCACCCGTGAACACCGGGGAGCTGTTTTTT
CASSPVNTGELFF
>NA|TRBD1|TRBJ1-3|16|TRBV5-4
TGTGCCAGCAGCTTTGGCGGACAGGTAGCAGGAAACACCATATATTTT
CASSFGGQVAGNTIYF
>NA|TRBD2|TRBJ2-7|13|TRBV2
TGTGCCAGCAGGGGAGCGGGGGGCCGCGAGCAGTACTTC
CASRGAGGREQYF
>NA|TRBD2|TRBJ2-2|17|TRBV7-2
TGTGCCAGCAGCCCCGGGTCTAGCGGGAGGGCCTCCGGGGAGCTGTTTTTT
CASSPGSSGRASGELFF
>NA|NA|TRBJ1-2|14|TRBV29-1
TGCAGCGTACTATTAGGACAGTCTAACTATGGCTACACCTTC
CSVLLGQSNYGYTF
>many|NA|TRBJ2-6|15|TRBV6-4
TGTGCCAGCAGTGACACGAGCTCTGGGGCCAACGTCCTGACTTTC
CASSDTSSGANVLTF
>NA|NA|TRBJ1-5|16|TRBV15
TGTGCCACCAGCAGCCCCGGGACCATCGGCAATCAGCCCCAGCATTTT
CATSSPGTIGNQPQHF
>NA|TRBD1|TRBJ1-4|15|TRBV18
TGTGCCAGCTCACTCTCACAGGGGTGGGAAGAAAAACTGTTTTTT
CASSLSQGWEEKLFF
>NA|TRBD2|TRBJ2-7|14|TRBV6-6
TGTGCCAGCAGGACTAGCGGGAACTCCTACGAGCAGTACTTC
CASRTSGNSYEQYF
>NA|NA|TRBJ1-2|15|TRBV2
TGTGCCAGCAGTGAAGGCAGGGCTGAAAACTATGGCTACACCTTC
CASSEGRAENYGYTF
>NA|NA|TRBJ1-1|15|TRBV6-1
TGTGCCAGCAGTGAGAGTGACAATGTATTAGTTGGAGCTTTCTTT
CASSESDNVLVGAFF
>NA|TRBD1|TRBJ1-1|15|TRBV29-1
TGCAGCGTGGGGGGACAGGGAAAGATGAACACTGAAGCTTTCTTT
CSVGGQGKMNTEAFF
>NA|TRBD1|TRBJ2-7|15|TRBV28
TGTGCCAGCAGTTTACCGCAGGGGGCGAGTAACGAGCAGTACTTC
CASSLPQGASNEQYF
>NA|NA|TRBJ2-3|17|TRBV11-3
TGTGCCAGCAGCTTAGGGGTTAGCGGAAGAAGCACAGATACGCAGTATTTT
CASSLGVSGRSTDTQYF
>NA|TRBD1|TRBJ2-1|16|TRBV9
TGTGCCAGCACCCCAACGGGACAGGGTTTCAACAATGAGCAGTTCTTC
CASTPTGQGFNNEQFF
>NA|TRBD1|TRBJ2-7|15|TRBV5-5
TGTGCCAGCAGCAGGGGACAGGGGGGGACCTACGAGCAGTACTTC
CASSRGQGGTYEQYF
>NA|NA|TRBJ2-4|13|TRBV7-9
TGTGCCAGCAGCTTTACAGCCAAAAACATTCAGTACTTC
CASSFTAKNIQYF
>NA|TRBD1|TRBJ2-7|16|TRBV15
TGTGCCACCAGCAGAGGGGGAACAGGGGGCCTCTACGAGCAGTACTTC
CATSRGGTGGLYEQYF
>NA|TRBD1|TRBJ2-3|13|TRBV19
TGTGCCAGTAGTATCGACAGGGGGGATACGCAGTATTTT
CASSIDRGDTQYF
>NA|NA|TRBJ1-1|12|TRBV6-5
TGTGCCACAGTGGGGGGGGCGTCTGAAGCTTTCTTT
CATVGGASEAFF
>NA|NA|TRBJ1-1|14|TRBV2
TGTGCCAGCAGAGTACAACGGGGGAACACTGAAGCTTTCTTT
CASRVQRGNTEAFF
>NA|TRBD1|TRBJ1-6|16|TRBV28
TGTGCCAGCACCCATAAGACAGGGGTTCGGAATTCACCCCTCCACTTT
CASTHKTGVRNSPLHF
>NA|NA|TRBJ2-2|17|TRBV7-8
TGTGCCAGCAGCTTAGGTTCAGGGGCCCACCCAACCGGGGAGCTGTTTTTT
CASSLGSGAHPTGELFF